This TCR beta chain was sequenced in a study of cytomegalovirus exposure and HLA in healthy donors. Findings and limits, study-wide: An analysis done earlier found most TCR beta V segments productive about 90% or about 30% of the time.

A multiplex PCR was run with 60 Vbeta primers and 13 Jbeta primers. Method: immunoSEQ multiplex PCR; TCRdb's copy keeps in-frame clones and lacks some. The table records 150,000 to 200,000 clones, approximately 83% of them present only once. Germline V gene sequence: CDR1 GTSNPN, CDR2 SVGIG (reference sequence). The CDR3 has 14 residues. V was cut by 0 bases and J by 4 bases, with 12 bases left in between. As for this clone: The antigen remains unidentified.

This sequence was found in a boy between 2 and 10 years old in good health and CMV-seronegative. This chain uses TRBV30 with TRBJ1-2; D not certain. Sequenced sample: PBMCs. This CDR3 reads CAWSVGSWAYGYTF. The CDR3 DNA reads TGTGCCTGGAGTGTAGGTTCTTGGGCCTATGGCTACACCTTC.